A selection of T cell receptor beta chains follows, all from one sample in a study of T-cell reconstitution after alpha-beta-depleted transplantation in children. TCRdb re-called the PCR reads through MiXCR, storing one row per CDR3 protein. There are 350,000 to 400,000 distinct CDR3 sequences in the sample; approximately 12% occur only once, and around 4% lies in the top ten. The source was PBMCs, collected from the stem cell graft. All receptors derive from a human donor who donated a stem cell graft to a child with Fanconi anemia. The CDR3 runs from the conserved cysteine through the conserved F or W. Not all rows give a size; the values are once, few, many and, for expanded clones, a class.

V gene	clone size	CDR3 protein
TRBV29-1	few	CSGGTTGGYTF
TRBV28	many	CASSFVSGGVEETQYF
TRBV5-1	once	CASSLGTGYSYEQYF
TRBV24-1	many	CATRRAKDGYTF
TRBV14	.	CASSAQRGETQYF
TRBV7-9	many	CASSSAGANVLTF
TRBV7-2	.	CVSSSTPSREAEQYF
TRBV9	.	CASSVGGGAYEQFF
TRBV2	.	CASAGVDGETQYF
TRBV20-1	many	CSASEMSTDTQYF
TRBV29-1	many	CSVFRDSVNGYTF
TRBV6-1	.	CASSLTGGQYEQYF
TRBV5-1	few	CASSLGSISWAGGREQYF
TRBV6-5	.	CASSYSRGLAGNTIYF
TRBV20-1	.	CSARGTGADYGYTF
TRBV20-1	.	CSADYRNEQFF
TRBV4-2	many	CASSQEPGTGYNGYTF
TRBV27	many	CASSLGSVGDWGPDTQYF
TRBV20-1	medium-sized	CSASSGGVGNEQFF
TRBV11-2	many	CASSLVAGPNTGELFF
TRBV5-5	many	CASSLARKTQYF
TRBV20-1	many	CSADQGSNTEAFF
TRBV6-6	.	CATSSTSTDTQYF
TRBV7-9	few	CASSLSGPEQFF
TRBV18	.	CASSPSWGVHYGYTF
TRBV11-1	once	CASSPPLTGNTEAFF
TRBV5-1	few	CASSLVPGNYGYTF
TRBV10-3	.	CGCKGAVTGELFF
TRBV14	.	CASSQSAGLEAFF
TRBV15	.	CATSRDRAGGTEAFF
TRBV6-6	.	CASSYSEGVGQYF
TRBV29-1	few	CSVPGQDQETQYF
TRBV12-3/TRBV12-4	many	CASSLATGYREKLFF
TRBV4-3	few	CASSQAPGGYEQYF
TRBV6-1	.	CASSEVGYKGEAFF
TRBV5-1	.	CASSLLAVGPEQFF
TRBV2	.	CASSAAGNEQFF
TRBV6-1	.	CASSEGTQTNEKLFF
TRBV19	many	CASSNLDSGANVLTF
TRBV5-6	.	CASSLFRDVSALSYEQYF
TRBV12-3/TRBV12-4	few	CASSSGRGLIEAFF
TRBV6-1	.	CASSEPGLAGVYNEQFF
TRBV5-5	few	CASSLAGTSNQPQHF
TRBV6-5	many	CASSYRDVAYNEQFF
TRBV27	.	CASSLSKGQPQHF
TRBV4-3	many	CASSPDRGREETQYF
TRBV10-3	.	CAIESGQGSDTQYF
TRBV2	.	CASISQATNEKLFF
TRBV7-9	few	CASSSPGGYYGYTF
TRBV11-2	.	CASSSGLAGGATYADTQYF
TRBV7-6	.	CASSSGTGVSGNTIYF
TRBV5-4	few	CASSREQRDEQFF
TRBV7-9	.	CASSAAQGAEETQYF